This TCR beta chain was sequenced in a study of cytomegalovirus exposure and HLA in healthy donors. Study outcomes and limitations: Across HLA loci, a later analysis found differing TCR association rates, with DRB1 most and HLA-C fewest. The classifier reportedly diagnosed cytomegalovirus status with high specificity and sensitivity. Later, an analysis showed that TCR beta chains associated with HLA were more clonally expanded than others that were equally common.

Use of 60 Vbeta and 13 Jbeta primers characterized the PCR. Assay: immunoSEQ multiplex PCR; the TCRdb copy retains only in-frame clones and omits some. The repertoire holds 55,000 to 80,000 clones, with approximately 78% as singletons. With regard to this clone: The antigen is unknown.

V was clipped by 1 base and J by 1 base, with 9 bases between them. The CDR3 is made up of 15 amino acids. The germline CDR1 and CDR2 sequences are SGHTA and FQGNSA. Healthy donors of bone marrow made up the group. Source material: PBMCs. V and J are TRBV7-2 and TRBJ2-3; weak D call: TRBD2 (5 bases). This sequence was found in a woman aged 25-40 years in good health and CMV-seronegative. CDR3 amino acids: CASSLGRARTDTQYF. The CDR3 nucleotides are TGTGCCAGCAGCTTAGGGCGGGCCCGCACAGATACGCAGTATTTT. Looking up the rest from reference TRBV7-2 and TRBJ2-3 gives the full variable domain: GAGVSQSPSNKVTEKGKDVELRCDPISGHTALYWYRQSLGQGLEFLIYFQGNSAPDKSGLPSDRFSAERTGGSVSTLTIQRTQQEDSAVYLCASSLGRARTDTQYFGPGTRLTVL.